Here is one TCR beta chain with its context. Its target is not known. CDR1 and CDR2 from the germline V gene are SGHRS and YFSETQ. The CDR3 has 14 amino acids. Trimming took 4 bases from V and 7 from J, leaving 15 bases between them. The data originate from a study of cytomegalovirus exposure and HLA in healthy donors. Study-wide results and limits: Three chains linked to CMV were shown in vitro to be specific for CMV antigens.

TCRdb's table, derived via immunoSEQ multiplex PCR, lists solely in-frame clones and lacks some. Here the sample spans 100,000 to 150,000 clones, approximately 89% being singletons. This clonotype was obtained from a man aged 25-45 years in good health and CMV-seronegative. Material: PBMCs. The V call is TRBV5-1, the J call TRBJ1-5; no reliable D call. CDR3: CASSTGAPGQPQHF. The CDR3, as DNA: TGCGCCAGCAGCACCGGCGCTCCAGGACAGCCCCAGCATTTT.